This entry lists 8 T cell receptor beta chains sequenced from one sample in a study of breast tumors, draining lymph nodes, adjacent tissues. The lymph nodes were axillary draining lymph nodes from breast cancer patients. Via MiXCR, TCRdb re-called the multiplex PCR reads, giving one row per CDR3 protein. This sample carries about 140,000 distinct CDR3 sequences, about 30% of them seen once, and the ten largest clones take 2% to 2.5%. Sequenced: axillary lymph node tissue. These TCRs come from a female donor with breast cancer. Some clones in this sample may be carry-over from other donors' samples.

At least ten counts were recorded for this clonotype. The chain recombines TRBV2 with TRBJ1-6; D uncertain. In germline, CDR1 is SNHLY, CDR2 FYNNEI. This CDR3 is 17 amino acids long. Between the trimmed V and J ends, which lost 4 bases and 0 bases, there was a span of 13 bases. The CDR3 reads CASSVGPLSSYNSPLHF. The CDR3 nucleotides are TGTGCCAGCAGTGTAGGTCCGCTAAGCTCCTATAATTCACCCCTCCACTTT.

This clonotype has at least ten counts. V gene TRBV28 combines with J gene TRBJ2-1; TRBD2 matches at 9 bases. V was clipped by 3 bases and J by 8 bases; unmatched bases: 2. CDR1 MDHEN and CDR2 SYDVKM come from the germline V gene. The CDR3 is 13 residues long. Here the CDR3 DNA reads TGTGCCAGCAGTTTCGGGACTAGCTATGAGCAGTTCTTC. Protein sequence: CASSFGTSYEQFF.

The rearrangement joins TRBV5-1 to TRBJ1-1; D is perhaps TRBD1 (5 bases). The germline V and J ends were trimmed by 4 bases and 0 bases, with 13 bases remaining between them. Germline V gene lookup returns CDR1 SGHRS and CDR2 YFSETQ. The CDR3 length is 15 residues. CDR3 nucleotides: TGCGCCAGCAGCCCCAGGCAGGGCTTGAACACTGAAGCTTTCTTT. Encoded protein: CASSPRQGLNTEAFF. Together with reference TRBV5-1 and TRBJ1-1, the CDR3 gives the full variable domain: KAGVTQTPRYLIKTRGQQVTLSCSPISGHRSVSWYQQTPGQGLQFLFEYFSETQRNKGNFPGRFSGRQFSNSRSEMNVSTLELGDSALYLCASSPRQGLNTEAFFGQGTRLTVV.

This clonotype was observed a handful of times. This may arise from a read error, as a much more abundant clone is one base away. The chain combines TRBV12-3 or TRBV12-4 with TRBJ1-2; no firm D call. V was trimmed by 5 bases and J by 4 bases, leaving 8 bases between them. The CDR3 covers 12 residues. CDR3 region: CASSPQSYGYTF. CDR3 sequence (DNA): TGTGCCAGCAGTCCTCAGTCCTATGGCTACACCTTC.

Regarding this clonotype: A much larger clone sits a single nucleotide away, making a read error possible. The gene calls are TRBV5-1 and TRBJ1-2, with D tentatively TRBD1 (6 bases). Germline-derived CDR1 and CDR2 are SGHRS and YFSETQ. The CDR3 has 15 residues. CDR3 in amino acids: CASGGETGGDYGYTF. The CDR3 DNA is TGTGCCAGCGGCGGAGAGACAGGTGGGGACTATGGCTACACCTTC.

The chain recombines TRBV5-6 with TRBJ1-1; D not certain. This CDR3 is 14 amino acids long. In germline, CDR1 is SGHDT, CDR2 YYEEEE. V dropped 3 bases and J dropped 2 bases, with 11 bases sitting between them. In DNA form, the CDR3 reads TGTGCCAGCAGCTCCGGATGGGGAAACACTGAAGCTTTCTTT. It is translated as CASSSGWGNTEAFF. Drawing the rest from reference TRBV5-6 and TRBJ1-1, the complete variable domain is DAGVTQSPTHLIKTRGQQVTLRCSPKSGHDTVSWYQQALGQGPQFIFQYYEEEERQRGNFPDRFSGHQFPNYSSELNVNALLLGDSALYLCASSSGWGNTEAFFGQGTRLTVV.

The V call is TRBV20-1, the J call TRBJ1-5; D unclear. V was trimmed by 5 bases and J by 12 bases, leaving 14 bases between them. Per the germline V gene, CDR1 is DFQATT and CDR2 is SNEGSKA (reference sequence). The CDR3 length is 11 residues. The CDR3 region has the DNA TGCAGTGCTGGACGTCAGGATCTCCAGCATTTT. This gives the protein CSAGRQDLQHF.

This clonotype was found many times. The J gene is TRBJ1-2, the V gene TRBV7-9; D is ambiguous. V gave up 6 bases and J gave up 3 bases, with 17 bases separating them. The CDR3 loop spans 15 amino acids. Per the germline V gene, CDR1 is SEHNR and CDR2 is FQNEAQ (reference sequence). This CDR3 is CASSRIHKTDYGYTF. DNA for the CDR3: TGTGCCAGCAGTCGAATCCATAAAACTGACTATGGCTACACCTTC. Full variable domain (rest looked up from reference TRBV7-9 and TRBJ1-2): DTGVSQNPRHKITKRGQNVTFRCDPISEHNRLYWYRQTLGQGPEFLTYFQNEAQLEKSRLLSDRFSAERPKGSFSTLEIQRTEQGDSAMYLCASSRIHKTDYGYTFGSGTRLTVV.